The present entry profiles one TCR beta chain with its context. Its matching antigen is unknown. This CDR3 is 15 amino acids long. From germline, CDR1 is SGDLS and CDR2 YYNGEE. V lost 3 bases to trimming and J lost 4 bases; unmatched junction nucleotides: 7. This sample was taken from a study of response to subunit inactivated influenza vaccine. Study-level findings and limits: Authors suggested seasonal influenza vaccinations each recruit few new T cells.

TCRdb independently ran MiXCR on the RT-PCR reads; one entry per CDR3 protein. This sample has 550,000 to 800,000 distinct CDR3 sequences; about 15% occur once, and the top ten carry approximately 10%. The sequence was collected from a man aged 50 to 60 who received an inactivated influenza vaccine. Material: PBMCs from blood, obtained 11 to 12 days after vaccination. This sequence joins TRBV9 and TRBJ2-3, with 8 positions matching TRBD2. CDR3 region: CASSDPGLVADTQYF. The CDR3 coding sequence is TGTGCCAGCAGCGATCCGGGACTAGTTGCAGATACGCAGTATTTT.